A selection of T cell receptor beta chains follows, all from one sample in a study of shared clonotypes between healthy human individuals. Profiling relied on immunoSEQ multiplex PCR, and the TCRdb table lists in-frame clones only, not all of them. The table records 1.6 million or so clones, around 98.5% of them present only once. Sequenced: naive CD4+ T cells sorted from blood. The receptors shown here come from a man aged 25 to 40 in good health. Both conserved end residues are part of each CDR3. A D gene is named only where the DNA matches it firmly. Clone size is not always given. Where it is, it says once, few, many or a class for expanded clones.

J,V,D,size,CDR3,DNA
TRBJ1-4,TRBV25-1,TRBD1,-,CASSDRGHTNEKLFF,TGTGCCAGCAGTGACAGGGGGCACACTAATGAAAAACTGTTTTTT
TRBJ1-3,TRBV19,-,-,CATSMDRRRNTIYF,TGTGCCACCTCGATGGACCGCCGGAGAAACACCATATATTTT
TRBJ1-2,TRBV5-6,TRBD1,-,CASSLGQGAVLYGYTF,TGTGCCAGCAGCTTGGGGCAGGGGGCTGTCCTCTATGGCTACACCTTC
TRBJ1-4,TRBV28,TRBD1,-,CASSSRTGGNEKLFF,TGTGCCAGCAGTTCCCGGACAGGGGGAAATGAAAAACTGTTTTTT
TRBJ2-5,TRBV5-4,TRBD2,-,CASSLTSAETQYF,TGTGCCAGCAGCTTGACTAGCGCGGAGACCCAGTACTTC
TRBJ2-1,TRBV18,-,-,CASSPSQKLHAQGEQFF,TGTGCCAGCTCACCATCCCAGAAGTTACATGCCCAGGGTGAGCAGTTCTTC
TRBJ2-1,TRBV29-1,TRBD2,-,CSVNPGLGVDEQFF,TGCAGCGTCAACCCGGGACTAGGTGTTGATGAGCAGTTCTTC
TRBJ2-2,TRBV27,TRBD2,once,CASRLRSVAGGNTGELFF,TGTGCCAGCAGATTACGCAGTGTAGCGGGAGGGAACACCGGGGAGCTGTTTTTT
TRBJ2-7,TRBV6-5,-,-,CASSSIGPGEQYF,TGTGCCAGCAGTTCTATTGGGCCTGGCGAGCAGTACTTC
TRBJ1-1,TRBV29-1,-,-,CSARMTGLLNTEAFF,TGCAGCGCGCGAATGACAGGACTCCTGAACACTGAAGCTTTCTTT
TRBJ2-3,TRBV9,-,-,CASSRTASTDTQYF,TGTGCCAGCAGCCGGACGGCTAGCACAGATACGCAGTATTTT
TRBJ1-2,TRBV6-5,-,few,CASSPPRGDYGYTF,TGTGCCAGCAGTCCCCCGCGGGGGGACTATGGCTACACCTTC
TRBJ2-1,TRBV4-3,TRBD2,-,CASSQRTSGMYNEQFF,TGCGCCAGCAGCCAAAGGACTAGCGGGATGTACAATGAGCAGTTCTTC
TRBJ2-6,TRBV27,-,once,CASREQGSANVLTF,TGTGCCAGCAGGGAACAGGGATCAGCCAACGTCCTGACTTTC
TRBJ2-2,TRBV19,-,-,CASARLAGLSTGELFF,TGTGCCAGTGCCCGCCTGGCGGGATTAAGTACCGGGGAGCTGTTTTTT
TRBJ2-3,TRBV6-1,-,-,CASSVASDTQYF,TGTGCCAGCAGTGTGGCGTCAGATACGCAGTATTTT
TRBJ2-3,TRBV11-2,-,-,CASSQGFREGDTQYF,TGTGCCAGCAGCCAAGGGTTCAGGGAAGGAGATACGCAGTATTTT
TRBJ2-5,TRBV7-2,-,-,CASSFQTGQETQYF,TGTGCCAGCAGCTTCCAGACAGGCCAAGAGACCCAGTACTTC
TRBJ2-1,TRBV11-2,TRBD2,-,CASSLVLARGVGQFF,TGTGCCAGCAGCTTAGTCCTAGCACGGGGGGTCGGGCAGTTCTTC
TRBJ2-1,TRBV6-6,-,-,CATLRGQSHSEQFF,TGTGCCACCCTAAGGGGACAATCCCATTCCGAGCAGTTCTTC
TRBJ2-6,TRBV5-1,-,-,CASELGIPGANVLTF,TGCGCCAGCGAGCTGGGGATCCCGGGGGCCAACGTCCTGACTTTC
TRBJ1-1,TRBV2,TRBD1,-,CASENFHRGGGNTEAFF,TGTGCCAGCGAAAATTTTCACAGGGGGGGTGGGAACACTGAAGCTTTCTTT
TRBJ2-2,TRBV4-3,TRBD2,-,CASSQDLISGRLVGELFF,TGCGCCAGCAGCCAAGATCTTATTAGCGGGAGGCTGGTCGGGGAGCTGTTTTTT
TRBJ1-2,TRBV20-1,-,-,CRLSGYTF,TGCAGACTTTCTGGCTACACCTTC
TRBJ2-5,TRBV11-2,TRBD2,-,CASTPGAGGPLQETQYF,TGTGCCAGCACTCCCGGAGCGGGAGGCCCCTTACAAGAGACCCAGTACTTC
TRBJ2-7,TRBV30,-,-,CAWTKKTVPEQYF,TGTGCCTGGACCAAAAAAACGGTTCCCGAGCAGTACTTC
TRBJ1-2,TRBV6-5,TRBD1,-,CASRDRDGYTF,TGTGCCAGCAGGGACAGGGATGGCTACACCTTC
TRBJ2-5,TRBV9,TRBD2,-,CASSVRREGPVETQYF,TGTGCCAGCAGCGTGAGACGGGAGGGCCCGGTAGAGACCCAGTACTTC